The 17 T cell receptor beta chains below come from one sample, sequenced in a study of identical twins. TCRdb reprocessed the 5' RACE reads via MiXCR and lists one record per CDR3 protein. The profile shows a few hundred thousand distinct CDR3 sequences, about 9% of them singletons. This sample was shared with a second study, whose subject was yellow fever vaccine responses in identical twins.

Specimen: CD8+ T cells sorted from blood. These receptors were taken from a woman aged 18-30 years in good health.

This clonotype showed up many times. The junction departs from the called germline gene at one end, perhaps through a read error. The chain combines TRBV12-3 or TRBV12-4 with TRBJ2-5; 8 nucleotides agree with TRBD2. This CDR3 contains 14 residues. Written as DNA, the CDR3 is TGTGCCAGCAGTCTAGCGGGCGCCGAAGAGACCCAGTACTTC. This translates into CASSLAGAEETQYF.

This clonotype appeared a few times. The gene calls are TRBV7-6 and TRBJ2-7; D not resolved. Germline V gene lookup returns CDR1 SGHVS and CDR2 FNYEAQ. Trimming took 5 bases from V and 4 from J, leaving 12 bases between them. The CDR3 spans 13 residues. This chain's CDR3 is CASSGAGRYEQYF. CDR3 nucleotide sequence: TGTGCCAGCAGCGGAGCAGGCCGGTACGAGCAGTACTTC.

This clonotype was seen only a few times. V and J are TRBV7-9 and TRBJ2-7; 7 bases are a match to TRBD2. Per the germline V gene, CDR1 is SEHNR and CDR2 is FQNEAQ (reference sequence). The CDR3 consists of 12 residues. V dropped 5 bases and J dropped 8; count of bases not matched to a gene: 6. The CDR3 here is CASSPQRGQQYF. CDR3 nucleotides: TGTGCCAGCAGCCCGCAGCGGGGCCAGCAGTACTTC.

J is TRBJ2-1 and V is TRBV7-8; D perhaps matches TRBD2 (5 bases). Germline V gene sequence: CDR1 SGHVS, CDR2 FQNEAQ. This CDR3 region has 15 residues. Trimming pared 3 bases from V and 3 bases from J, leaving 12 bases between. The CDR3 DNA sequence: TGTGCCAGCAGCTTGCCGGAGGTCCTCTACAATGAGCAGTTCTTC. It translates to CASSLPEVLYNEQFF.

At least ten counts were recorded for this clonotype. The rearrangement uses TRBV4-3 and TRBJ2-7, with 11 bases fitting TRBD2. Germline loops: CDR1 LGHNA, CDR2 YSLEER. The CDR3 loop spans 15 amino acids. The V gene end was trimmed by 2 bases and the J gene end by 3 bases; junction bases not matched to a gene: 3. The CDR3 region is CASSQTSGSNYEQYF. CDR3 coding DNA: TGCGCCAGCAGCCAAACTAGCGGGAGTAACTACGAGCAGTACTTC.

This clonotype was seen a few times. This rearrangement joins TRBV7-2 to TRBJ2-7; 13 bases agree with TRBD2. After removal of 5 bases from V and 2 bases from J, the junction contained 6 bases not matched to a gene. This CDR3 has 16 residues. Germline V gene lookup returns CDR1 SGHTA and CDR2 FQGNSA. The CDR3 spells CASSTTSGGVPYEQYF. CDR3 in DNA: TGTGCCAGCAGCACCACTAGCGGGGGGGTCCCCTACGAGCAGTACTTC.

V is TRBV12-3 or TRBV12-4 and J is TRBJ2-1, with TRBD2 matching over 15 bases. V dropped 5 bases and J dropped 2; count of bases not matched to a gene: 10. This CDR3 has 19 residues. The CDR3 sequence is CASSPRTSGGDPAYNEQFF. The CDR3 DNA reads as TGTGCCAGCAGTCCACGGACTAGCGGGGGGGACCCCGCCTACAATGAGCAGTTCTTC.

This clonotype was counted ten times or more. The V call is TRBV12-3 or TRBV12-4, the J call TRBJ1-4; tentatively, D is TRBD1 (5 bases). The CDR3 sequence is 14 residues long. V was cut by 6 bases and J by 8 bases, with 16 bases left in between. The CDR3 nucleotides read TGTGCCAGCAGCCCTGGGGGGTTGGGCGAAAAACTGTTTTTT. This translates into CASSPGGLGEKLFF.

This clonotype was observed a handful of times. The rearrangement joins TRBV21-1 to TRBJ2-1; TRBD1, as called in the table, went unchecked against the DNA. TRBV21-1 is given as a pseudogene. The CDR3 is 19 residues long. The CDR3 DNA reads as TGTGCCAGCAGCAAATTTCAGGGGCTACCTCAAACAACCTACAATGAGCAGTTCTTC. This codes for CASSKFQGLPQTTYNEQFF.

This clonotype was seen ten or more times. This sequence joins TRBV20-1 and TRBJ1-6, with D possibly being TRBD1 (5 bases). V dropped 7 bases and J dropped 9 bases, with 16 bases sitting between them. Germline assignment: CDR1 DFQATT and CDR2 SNEGSKA (reference sequence). The CDR3 is made up of 13 amino acids. This chain's CDR3 is CSGARTGGSPLHF. DNA of the CDR3: TGCAGTGGAGCAAGGACCGGGGGTTCACCCCTCCACTTT.

This clonotype came up a few times. The rearrangement uses TRBV28 and TRBJ2-3; 7 bases align to TRBD2. Losses at the gene ends were 2 bases for V and 3 bases for J; bases not matched to a gene: 11. The CDR3 is 17 residues long. Germline CDR1 is MDHEN and CDR2 is SYDVKM. The CDR3 sequence is CASSLMAGAPGTDTQYF. CDR3 bases: TGTGCCAGCAGTTTAATGGCGGGAGCCCCGGGTACAGATACGCAGTATTTT. Full variable domain (missing parts from reference TRBV28 and TRBJ2-3): DVKVTQSSRYLVKRTGEKVFLECVQDMDHENMFWYRQDPGLGLRLIYFSYDVKMKEKGDIPEGYSVSREKKERFSLILESASTNQTSMYLCASSLMAGAPGTDTQYFGPGTRLTVL.

In its sample, this clonotype was seen a few times. J is TRBJ2-7 and V is TRBV29-1; TRBD1 is a possible D gene (6 bases). The CDR3 spans 13 residues. CDR1 is SQVTM, CDR2 ANQGSEA, per germline. V shed 1 base and J shed 2 bases, with 9 bases lying between them. The CDR3, as DNA: TGCAGCGTTGAAGGGACAGAACCCTACGAGCAGTACTTC. Translation: CSVEGTEPYEQYF.

This clonotype was observed a handful of times. This chain joins TRBV7-8 and TRBJ2-3; TRBD1 matches 12 bases. CDR1 is SGHVS, CDR2 FQNEAQ, per germline. This CDR3 region has 17 residues. Losses at the gene ends were 1 base for V and 2 bases for J; bases not matched to a gene: 4. The CDR3 loop is CASSLVGQGAFTDTQYF. The CDR3, as DNA: TGTGCCAGCAGCTTAGTGGGACAGGGGGCCTTCACAGATACGCAGTATTTT.

This clonotype was picked up many times. CDR3 protein: CASSLRIENSPLHF. CDR3 bases: TGTGCCAGCAGTTTAAGGATAGAAAATTCACCCCTCCACTTT. J is TRBJ1-6 and V is TRBV27; no clear D gene. The CDR3 runs 14 residues. Germline loops: CDR1 MNHEY, CDR2 SMNVEV (reference sequence). V was pared by 2 bases and J by 7 bases, with 9 bases between.

There are a few counts of this clonotype. The chain joins TRBV10-3 to TRBJ2-1; D may correspond to TRBD1 or TRBD2 (5 bases each). There are 14 residues in the CDR3. The V end was cut by 3 bases, the J end by 4 bases, with 10 bases between. Germline V gene lookup returns CDR1 ENHRY and CDR2 SYGVKD. CDR3 DNA: TGTGCCATCAGTGATGGGGGACGATACAATGAGCAGTTCTTC. Translating it yields CAISDGGRYNEQFF.

This clonotype has only a few counts. V and J are TRBV5-1 and TRBJ2-6, with D maybe TRBD2 (6 bases). The CDR3 is 20 amino acids. V lost 4 bases, J lost 0 bases, and 23 bases lay in between. Looked up from germline, CDR1 is SGHRS and CDR2 is YFSETQ. CDR3 loop: CASSLTGGKPLLSGANVLTF. The DNA of the CDR3 is TGCGCCAGCAGCCTCACTGGCGGGAAACCCCTCCTCTCTGGGGCCAACGTCCTGACTTTC. Filled out from reference TRBV5-1 and TRBJ2-6, the complete variable domain reads KAGVTQTPRYLIKTRGQQVTLSCSPISGHRSVSWYQQTPGQGLQFLFEYFSETQRNKGNFPGRFSGRQFSNSRSEMNVSTLELGDSALYLCASSLTGGKPLLSGANVLTFGAGSRLTVL.

This clonotype was found many times. The genes are TRBV5-1 and TRBJ2-4, with 11 nucleotides matching TRBD1. The V and J ends lost 4 bases and 7 bases, in that order; junction bases with no gene match: 4. Germline CDR1 SGHRS, CDR2 YFSETQ. This CDR3 has 14 amino acids. The CDR3 DNA reads TGCGCCAGCAGCCTCGGACAGGGGGCGAACATTCAGTACTTC. Translation: CASSLGQGANIQYF.